The TCR beta chain under discussion was sequenced for a study of beta chain features in type 1 diabetes. This clone appeared a few times. The antigen is undetermined. Expressed TCRB transcripts were sequenced, since all the RNA that had been isolated was reverse transcribed. Assay: immunoSEQ multiplex PCR; the TCRdb copy retains only in-frame clones and omits some. The table lists some 150,000 clones, roughly 10% of them singletons. Study-wide findings and caveats: When VDJ junctions were examined, type 1 diabetes patients showed fewer insertions and more deletions. There was no resolution here of whether HLA type influences TCRB rearrangement.

Germline V gene data show CDR1 as SGDLS and CDR2 as YYNGEE. CDR3 size: 15 residues. Trimming stripped 1 base from V and 1 base from J, with 10 bases between. This clonotype originated in a man younger than 35 in good health. Sequencing was done on a sample of central memory CD4+ T cells from blood. V usage is TRBV9 and J usage is TRBJ2-3; the D is unclear. Here the CDR3 reads CASSVSAARTDTQYF. DNA of the CDR3: TGTGCCAGCAGCGTATCCGCTGCCCGCACAGATACGCAGTATTTT.